This T cell receptor (beta chain) appears in the sequencing data of a study of blood T cell repertoires in COVID-19. In the study overall: The study drew acute and convalescent COVID-19 samples from the United States, Italy and Spain. The cDNA or gDNA used as material had been derived from T cells, B-cell-depleted T cells, or PBMCs.

The CDR3 has 13 amino acids. The V end lost 7 bases, the J end lost 5 bases, and 15 bases lay between the germline ends. Germline lookup yields CDR1 MNHEY and CDR2 SVGAGI. TCRdb's copy holds only in-frame clones and misses some; the assay was immunoSEQ multiplex PCR. Of about 330,000 clones listed, 85% are singletons. The V call is TRBV6-5, the J call TRBJ2-7, with a tentative D call TRBD1 (6 bases). The sample comprised peripheral blood. The receptor was derived from a human donor in a cohort sampled during active COVID-19. The CDR3 DNA sequence: TGTGCCAGCACCAACATTCACAGGGACGAGCAGTACTTC. It codes for CASTNIHRDEQYF.